This entry concerns a single TCR beta chain. The data belong to a study of sequential checkpoint blockade in melanoma. Study-wide context: Patients were randomized 1:1 to nivolumab-then-ipilimumab or ipilimumab-then-nivolumab first-line. Maintenance nivolumab came after either treatment sequence.

Sequencing used immunoSEQ multiplex PCR; TCRdb keeps in-frame clones, though not all of them. The sample gives about 11,000 clones, roughly 52% of which show up once; approximately 15% is in the top ten. Treatment meaning: randomized to nivolumab then ipilimumab (arm A) or the reverse (arm B). None of the patients previously received DNA-damaging chemotherapy. Sorted cells were live CD3+CD8+, lacking CD19 and CD56, from PBMCs. Source: CD8+ T cells sorted from blood (inferred from file names), taken from a patient given nivolumab and ipilimumab in sequence. This TCR derives from a human donor with melanoma.

DNA for the CDR3: TGTGCCAGCAGACAGGGGGTTGGCACTGAAGCTTTCTTT. Translating it yields CASRQGVGTEAFF. The chain uses TRBV2 and TRBJ1-1; 8 bases line up with TRBD1. Germline V gives CDR1 SNHLY, CDR2 FYNNEI. V lost 6 bases and J lost 4; bases outside the gene matches: 4. This CDR3 region has 13 residues.